The 11 T cell receptor beta chains reported below all come from one sample, sequenced in a study of blood T cell repertoires in COVID-19. Data came from immunoSEQ multiplex PCR; TCRdb stores just in-frame clones and leaves some out. The sample includes 100,000 or so clones, roughly 80% of them seen just once. The sequencing input was peripheral blood. Every receptor here comes from a woman older than 75 with acute or convalescent COVID-19.

The chain combines TRBV6-6 with TRBJ1-5, with 7 bases lining up with TRBD1. This CDR3 is 15 amino acids long. Per germline, CDR1 MNHNY and CDR2 SVGAGI (reference sequence). The ends lost 2 bases at V and 6 bases at J; junction bases unmatched: 7. CDR3 bases: TGTGCCAGCAGTTACCCCGCAGGGGGTCCTCAGCCCCAGCATTTT. Translated: CASSYPAGGPQPQHF.

V gene TRBV5-1 combines with J gene TRBJ2-2; no reliable D call. Germline V gives CDR1 SGHRS, CDR2 YFSETQ. This CDR3 region has 15 residues. With 5 bases removed from V and 0 bases from J, the gap between germline ends came to 11 bases. The CDR3 sequence is CASRTKVPNTGELFF. CDR3 DNA sequence: TGCGCCAGCAGGACAAAAGTACCGAACACCGGGGAGCTGTTTTTT.

The CDR3 protein is CASSLPQPNSPLHF. The DNA for the CDR3 is TGTGCCAGCAGCTTACCACAGCCGAATTCACCCCTCCACTTT. The V call is TRBV11-3, the J call TRBJ1-6; D gene uncertain. V was trimmed by 2 bases and J by 7 bases, leaving 9 bases between them. There are 14 residues in the CDR3. Germline assignment: CDR1 SGHNT and CDR2 YENEEA.

The chain is built from TRBV4-2 and TRBJ2-1, with D tentatively TRBD2 (6 bases). CDR1 and CDR2 (germline): LGHNA, YNFKEQ. V gave up 0 bases and J gave up 9 bases, with 18 bases separating them. This CDR3 has 16 amino acids. The CDR3 bases are TGTGCCAGCAGCCAAGAAGTCGGGAGCGGGTTGGTTGAGCAGTTCTTC. This sequence encodes CASSQEVGSGLVEQFF.

The chain recombines TRBV6-6 with TRBJ2-3; D call uncertain. Trimming took 4 bases from V and 2 from J, leaving 7 bases between them. CDR3 length equals 13 residues. Germline V lookup: CDR1 MNHNY, CDR2 SVGAGI (reference sequence). The CDR3 spells CASSFGSTDTQYF. CDR3 DNA sequence: TGTGCCAGCAGTTTCGGGTCCACAGATACGCAGTATTTT.

The rearrangement joins TRBV7-8 to TRBJ2-2; TRBD1 is a possible D gene (5 bases). CDR1 is SGHVS and CDR2 is FQNEAQ in the germline V gene. V was cut by 5 bases and J by 6 bases, with 19 bases left in between. The CDR3 spans 16 residues. The CDR3 region has the DNA TGTGCCAGCAGCAAACCACCCCAGGGTACACCCGGGGAGCTGTTTTTT. Amino acid sequence: CASSKPPQGTPGELFF.

The gene calls are TRBV4-1 and TRBJ2-7; 7 positions match TRBD1. Germline V lookup: CDR1 MGHRA, CDR2 YSYEKL. V gave up 4 bases and J gave up 2 bases; unmatched junction bases: 8. The CDR3 is 15 amino acids. CDR3 in amino acids: CASSLRQGLTYEQYF. CDR3 DNA: TGCGCCAGCAGCCTGAGACAGGGATTAACCTACGAGCAGTACTTC.

This chain connects TRBV2 to TRBJ2-1; D call uncertain. The CDR3 has 12 residues. Per the germline V gene, CDR1 is SNHLY and CDR2 is FYNNEI. V lost 11 bases to trimming and J lost 9 bases, with 17 bases between them. CDR3 sequence (DNA): TGTGCCGGCGGAACCGGCTTTGGTGAGCAGTTCTTC. This encodes CAGGTGFGEQFF.

The J gene is TRBJ2-1, the V gene TRBV7-9; the match to TRBD2 covers 9 bases. Germline CDR1 is SEHNR and CDR2 is FQNEAQ (reference sequence). V lost 2 bases to trimming and J lost 9 bases; unmatched junction nucleotides: 8. This CDR3 is built from 15 residues. The CDR3 loop reads CASSLTGGREGEQFF. The DNA of the CDR3 is TGTGCCAGCAGCTTAACAGGCGGGAGGGAAGGTGAGCAGTTCTTC.

The chain couples TRBV6-2 or TRBV6-3 to TRBJ2-7; TRBD2 is a possible D gene (5 bases). The V end was cut by 3 bases, the J end by 6 bases, with 12 bases between. CDR3 length equals 13 residues. Germline lookup yields CDR1 MNHEY and CDR2 SVGEGT. The CDR3 coding sequence is TGTGCCAGCAGTTATCGGGAATTTTTCGAGCAGTACGTC. Translating gives CASSYREFFEQYV.

This clone was seen only a few times. V and J are TRBV11-2 and TRBJ2-3; D might be TRBD1 (6 bases). The length of the CDR3 is 15 residues. Germline lookup yields CDR1 SGHAT and CDR2 FQNNGV. The germline V and J ends were trimmed by 1 base and 1 base, with 9 bases remaining between them. The CDR3 nucleotides read TGTGCCAGCAGCTTAGGGACAGCCCGCACAGATACGCAGTATTTT. Translated, it gives CASSLGTARTDTQYF.